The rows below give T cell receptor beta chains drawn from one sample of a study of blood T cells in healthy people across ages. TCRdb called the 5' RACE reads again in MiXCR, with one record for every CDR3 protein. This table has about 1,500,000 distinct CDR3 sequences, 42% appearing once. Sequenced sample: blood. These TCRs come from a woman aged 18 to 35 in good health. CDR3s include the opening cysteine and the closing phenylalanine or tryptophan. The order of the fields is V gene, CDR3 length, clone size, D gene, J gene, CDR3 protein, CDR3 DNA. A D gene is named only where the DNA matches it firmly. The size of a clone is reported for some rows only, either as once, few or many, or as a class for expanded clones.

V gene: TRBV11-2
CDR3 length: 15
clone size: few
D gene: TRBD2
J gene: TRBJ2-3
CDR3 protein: CASRLAGGRSDTQYF
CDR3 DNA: TGTGCCAGCAGACTAGCGGGGGGGCGGTCAGATACGCAGTATTTT

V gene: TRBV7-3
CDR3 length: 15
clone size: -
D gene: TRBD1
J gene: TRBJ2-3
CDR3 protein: CASSSTGASTDTQYF
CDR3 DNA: TGTGCCAGCAGCAGTACAGGGGCCAGCACAGATACGCAGTATTTT

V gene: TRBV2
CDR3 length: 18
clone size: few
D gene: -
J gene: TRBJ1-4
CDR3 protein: CASSEGTVRLATNEKLFF
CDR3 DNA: TGTGCCAGCAGTGAAGGGACAGTGAGACTTGCAACTAATGAAAAACTGTTTTTT

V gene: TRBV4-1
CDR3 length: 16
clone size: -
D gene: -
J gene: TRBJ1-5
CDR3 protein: CASSQRTRGRNQPQHF
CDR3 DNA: TGCGCCAGCAGCCAGCGGACCCGAGGGCGGAATCAGCCCCAGCATTTT

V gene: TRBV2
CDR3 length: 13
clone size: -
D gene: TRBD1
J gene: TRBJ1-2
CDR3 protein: CASRVGGDYGYTF
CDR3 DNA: TGTGCCAGCAGGGTAGGGGGCGACTATGGCTACACCTTC

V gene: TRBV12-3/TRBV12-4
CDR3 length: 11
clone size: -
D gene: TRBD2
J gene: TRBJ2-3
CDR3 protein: CASKRGDMQYF
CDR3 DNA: TGTGCCAGCAAACGGGGGGATATGCAGTATTTT

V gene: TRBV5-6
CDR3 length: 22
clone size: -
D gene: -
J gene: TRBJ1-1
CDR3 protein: CASSPGAGAHHRTNLRNTEAFF
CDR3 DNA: TGTGCCAGCAGCCCCGGTGCCGGGGCCCACCATCGTACGAACCTTAGGAACACTGAAGCTTTCTTT

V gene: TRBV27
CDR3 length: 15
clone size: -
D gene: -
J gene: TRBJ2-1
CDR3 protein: CASTGDSSSYNEQFF
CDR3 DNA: TGTGCCAGCACCGGGGACTCCAGCTCCTACAATGAGCAGTTCTTC

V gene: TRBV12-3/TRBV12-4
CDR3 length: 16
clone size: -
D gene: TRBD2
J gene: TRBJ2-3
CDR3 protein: CASNLGLAGDDDTQYF
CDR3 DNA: TGTGCCAGCAACCTCGGACTAGCGGGAGATGATGATACGCAGTATTTT

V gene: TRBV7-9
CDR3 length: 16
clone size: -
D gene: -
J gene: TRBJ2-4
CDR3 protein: CASSPWTELAKNIQYF
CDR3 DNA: TGTGCCAGCAGCCCCTGGACAGAACTAGCCAAAAACATTCAGTACTTC

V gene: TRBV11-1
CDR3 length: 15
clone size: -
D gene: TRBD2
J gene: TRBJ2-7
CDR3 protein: CASSNIAGSSYEQYF
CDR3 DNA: TGTGCCAGCAGTAATATAGCGGGGAGCTCCTACGAGCAGTACTTC

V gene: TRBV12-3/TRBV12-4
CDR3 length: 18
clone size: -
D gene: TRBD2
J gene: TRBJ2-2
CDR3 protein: CASMKLGLAGMNTGELFF
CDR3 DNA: TGTGCCAGCATGAAACTCGGACTAGCGGGTATGAACACCGGGGAGCTGTTTTTT

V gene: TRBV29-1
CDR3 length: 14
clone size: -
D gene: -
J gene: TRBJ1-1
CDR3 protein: CSVVSGHLNTEAFF
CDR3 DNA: TGCAGCGTTGTGTCAGGACACTTGAACACTGAAGCTTTCTTT

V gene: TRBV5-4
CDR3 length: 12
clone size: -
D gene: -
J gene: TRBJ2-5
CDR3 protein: CASSDGTVEQYF
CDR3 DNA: TGTGCCAGCAGCGATGGGACGGTTGAGCAGTACTTC

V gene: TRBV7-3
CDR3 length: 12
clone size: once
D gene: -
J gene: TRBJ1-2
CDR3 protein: CASSDTVGGYTF
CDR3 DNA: TGTGCCAGCAGCGATACAGTGGGGGGCTACACCTTC

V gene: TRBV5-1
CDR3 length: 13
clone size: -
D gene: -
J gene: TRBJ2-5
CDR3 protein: CASSGDAPETQYF
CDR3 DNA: TGCGCCAGCAGCGGGGACGCCCCGGAGACCCAGTACTTC

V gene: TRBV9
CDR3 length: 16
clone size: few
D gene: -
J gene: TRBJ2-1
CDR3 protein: CASSVEGWSSYNEQFF
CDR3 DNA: TGTGCCAGCAGCGTAGAGGGGTGGAGCTCCTACAATGAGCAGTTCTTC

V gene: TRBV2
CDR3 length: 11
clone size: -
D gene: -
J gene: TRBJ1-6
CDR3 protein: CASGGIAPLHF
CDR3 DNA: TGTGCCAGCGGGGGGATAGCACCCCTCCACTTT

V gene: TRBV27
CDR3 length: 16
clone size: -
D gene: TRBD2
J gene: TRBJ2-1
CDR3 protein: CASSTPRTGGYNEQFF
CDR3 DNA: TGTGCCAGCAGTACCCCAAGGACGGGAGGGTACAATGAGCAGTTCTTC

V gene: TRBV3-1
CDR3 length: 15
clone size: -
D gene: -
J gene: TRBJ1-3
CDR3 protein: CASRYDSSSGNTIYF
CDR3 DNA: TGTGCCAGCAGGTACGACAGCAGCTCTGGAAACACCATATATTTT

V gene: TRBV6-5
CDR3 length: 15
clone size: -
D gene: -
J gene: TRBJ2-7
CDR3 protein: CASSPRTRGDYEQYF
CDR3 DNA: TGTGCCAGCAGTCCCCGGACGAGAGGGGACTACGAGCAGTACTTC

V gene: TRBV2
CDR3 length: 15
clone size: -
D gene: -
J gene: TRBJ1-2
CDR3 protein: CASSEGPLGRYGYTF
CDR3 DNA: TGTGCCAGCAGTGAAGGTCCCCTTGGCAGATATGGCTACACCTTC

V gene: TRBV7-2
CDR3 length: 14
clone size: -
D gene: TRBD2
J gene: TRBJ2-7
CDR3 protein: CAGSLDGGAYEQYF
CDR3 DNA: TGTGCCGGCAGCTTAGATGGGGGGGCCTACGAGCAGTACTTC

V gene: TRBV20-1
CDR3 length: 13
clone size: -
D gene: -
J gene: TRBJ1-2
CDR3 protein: CSARWGRGDGYTF
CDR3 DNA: TGCAGTGCTAGATGGGGACGGGGAGATGGCTACACCTTC